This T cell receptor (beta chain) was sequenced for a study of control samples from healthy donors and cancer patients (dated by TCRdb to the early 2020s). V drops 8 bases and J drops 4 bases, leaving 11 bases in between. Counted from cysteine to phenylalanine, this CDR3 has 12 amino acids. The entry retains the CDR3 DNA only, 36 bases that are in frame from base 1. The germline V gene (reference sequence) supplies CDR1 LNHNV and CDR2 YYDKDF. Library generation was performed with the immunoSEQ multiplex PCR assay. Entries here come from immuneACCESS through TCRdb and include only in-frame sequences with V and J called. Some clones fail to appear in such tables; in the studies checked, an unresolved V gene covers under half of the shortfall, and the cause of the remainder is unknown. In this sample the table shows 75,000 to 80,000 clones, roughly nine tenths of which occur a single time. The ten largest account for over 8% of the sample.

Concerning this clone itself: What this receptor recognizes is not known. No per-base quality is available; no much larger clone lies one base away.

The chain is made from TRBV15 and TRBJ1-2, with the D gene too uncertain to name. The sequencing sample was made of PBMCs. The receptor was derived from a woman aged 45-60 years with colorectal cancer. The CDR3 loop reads CATGGPFYGYTF. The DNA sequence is TGTGCCACCGGTGGACCCTTCTATGGCTACACCTTC.